These T cell receptor beta chains were read from a single sample in a study of blood T cell repertoires in COVID-19. Using immunoSEQ multiplex PCR, the repertoire was profiled, and TCRdb retains in-frame clones only, with some absent. The sample carries about 250,000 clones, around 88% recorded once. Specimen: peripheral blood. Every receptor here comes from a woman under 40 with COVID-19, enrolled during active disease. The CDR3 runs from the conserved cysteine through the conserved F or W. The D gene is left open where the match is weak. Clone sizes are given selectively: once, few, many, or a class where the clone is expanded.

- | TRBJ2-1 | - | TRBV3-1/TRBV3-2 | TGTGCCAGCAGCCAAGAGGGGCTCCCAAGCTCCTACAATGAGCAGTTCTTC | CASSQEGLPSSYNEQFF
- | TRBJ2-3 | - | TRBV5-1 | TGCGCCAGCAGCTTGCGGACTGGCACAGATACGCAGTATTTT | CASSLRTGTDTQYF
- | TRBJ1-2 | - | TRBV5-4 | TGTGCCAGCAGCCCGGGCCAGGGGAACTATGGCTACACCTTC | CASSPGQGNYGYTF
- | TRBJ2-2 | once | TRBV7-2 | TGTGCCAGCAGCTTAGCAGCGGGACAGAACACCGGGGAGCTGTTTTTT | CASSLAAGQNTGELFF
- | TRBJ2-5 | - | TRBV5-8 | TGTGCCAGCAGCTTCTATGAGACCCAGTACTTC | CASSFYETQYF
- | TRBJ1-5 | - | TRBV4-2 | TGTGCCAGCAGCCAAGAGACAGGCCGAAATCAGCCCCAGCATTTT | CASSQETGRNQPQHF
TRBD1 | TRBJ1-5 | - | TRBV10-3 | TGTGCCATCAGCAGACAGGGACGTGGTAATCAGCCCCAGCATTTT | CAISRQGRGNQPQHF
- | TRBJ2-3 | - | TRBV29-1 | TGCAGCGTTGCCGATGCGGGAACCGGGGATACGCAGTATTTT | CSVADAGTGDTQYF
- | TRBJ2-7 | - | TRBV27 | TGTGCCAGCAGTTTATCCACGGGTTCGGGGGAGCAGTACTTC | CASSLSTGSGEQYF
- | TRBJ2-1 | once | TRBV25-1 | TGTGCCAGTACCAGGCGGGCGATGGGGGGTGAGCAGTTCTTC | CASTRRAMGGEQFF
- | TRBJ2-1 | - | TRBV2 | TGTGCCAGCAGTCCGGACGGCGGGCGGGAGCAGTTCTTC | CASSPDGGREQFF
TRBD1 | TRBJ2-2 | - | TRBV28 | TGTGCCAGCAGTTTATGGGGACAGGGGGCCGGGGAGCTGTTTTTT | CASSLWGQGAGELFF
- | TRBJ1-1 | - | TRBV5-1 | TGCGCCAGCAGCCTCAGGGCGGACACTGAAGCTTTCTTT | CASSLRADTEAFF
TRBD1 | TRBJ2-5 | - | TRBV23-1 | TGCGCCAGCAGTCAATTCAAGGACCCACAGGGGGCACAAGAGACCCAGTACTTC | CASSQFKDPQGAQETQYF
- | TRBJ1-1 | - | TRBV7-9 | TGTGCCAGCAGCTTTTGGACTGAGGGGAACACTGAAGCTTTCTTT | CASSFWTEGNTEAFF
TRBD1 | TRBJ2-7 | - | TRBV7-9 | TGTGCCAGCGGGAATTACAGGGGGAACGAGCAGTACTTC | CASGNYRGNEQYF
TRBD1 | TRBJ1-4 | few | TRBV12-5 | TGTGCTAGTGGTCTGGGTCCAGGGGGGCGGAATGAAAAACTGTTTTTT | CASGLGPGGRNEKLFF
- | TRBJ2-7 | few | TRBV7-8 | TGTGCCAGCAGCGACCCACTAGCCCCTGGCTCCTACGAGCAGTACTTC | CASSDPLAPGSYEQYF
- | TRBJ2-1 | - | TRBV18 | TGTGCCAGCTCACCATGGCAGGGGTCCAATGAGCAGTTCTTC | CASSPWQGSNEQFF
- | TRBJ1-2 | - | TRBV6-5 | TGTGCCAGCAGTAACGCGGGACGGCCAACGGGCGGCTACACCTTC | CASSNAGRPTGGYTF
TRBD1 | TRBJ1-2 | - | TRBV11-2 | TGTGCCAGCAGCTTAGATCTTACCGGACAGGGTGATGGCTACACCTTC | CASSLDLTGQGDGYTF
- | TRBJ2-7 | - | TRBV10-3 | TGTGCCATCAGTGCAGTGCAGAATTCCTACGAGCAGTACTTC | CAISAVQNSYEQYF
- | TRBJ2-5 | - | TRBV5-4 | TGTGCCAGCAGCTTGGTAGTGGGAGGCCCCCCAGAGACCCAGTACTTC | CASSLVVGGPPETQYF
TRBD1 | TRBJ1-5 | - | TRBV2 | TGTGCCAGCAGCTTACGGGACAGGGGTATTTGGCAGCCCCAGCATTTT | CASSLRDRGIWQPQHF
TRBD1 | TRBJ2-3 | - | TRBV2 | TGTGCCAGCAGTGAAAACCCGGGACAGGTCACAGATACGCAGTATTTT | CASSENPGQVTDTQYF
TRBD1 | TRBJ1-4 | - | TRBV7-2 | TGTGCCAGCAGCCCGGAGGGGGCGCCAGGTGAAAAACTGTTTTTT | CASSPEGAPGEKLFF
- | TRBJ2-1 | - | TRBV24-1 | TGTGCCACCAGTGATTACATGGAGAATGAGCAGTTCTTC | CATSDYMENEQFF
TRBD1 | TRBJ1-2 | - | TRBV11-2 | TGTGCCAGCAGCTCGAACAGGGGCGTTAGGGGAAATGGCTACACCTTC | CASSSNRGVRGNGYTF
- | TRBJ1-2 | - | TRBV6-5 | TGTGCCGCTGTTGGGGGCAAGGGGTATGGCTACACCTTC | CAAVGGKGYGYTF
TRBD1 | TRBJ2-1 | - | TRBV15 | TGTGCCACCAGCAGGACTACAGGGGCCTACAATGAGCAGTTCTTC | CATSRTTGAYNEQFF
- | TRBJ2-1 | - | TRBV2 | TGTGCCAGCAAGGGGTCAGCGGGCTCCTACAATGAGCAGTTCTTC | CASKGSAGSYNEQFF
- | TRBJ2-1 | - | TRBV6-5 | TGTGCCAGCAGCCCATGGCAGGGCGAGTACAATGAGCAGTTCTTC | CASSPWQGEYNEQFF
- | TRBJ2-2 | - | TRBV6-5 | TGTGCCAGCAGGGCTAGAAGTACCGGGGAGCTGTTTTTT | CASRARSTGELFF
- | TRBJ1-5 | - | TRBV28 | TGTGCCAGCAGCCTTTTAGCCAGGGGCGGCAGCAATCAGCCCCAGCATTTT | CASSLLARGGSNQPQHF
- | TRBJ2-2 | - | TRBV14 | TGTGCCAGCAGCCCTCAGGAAGTAGGGGAGCTGTTTTTT | CASSPQEVGELFF
- | TRBJ2-2 | - | TRBV9 | TGTGCCAGCAGCGTAGCCAGGTACCGTGGGGAGCTGTTTTTT | CASSVARYRGELFF
- | TRBJ2-7 | - | TRBV19 | TGTGCCAGGCCCAGTATACCAGATCACGAGCAGTACTTC | CARPSIPDHEQYF
TRBD1 | TRBJ1-2 | - | TRBV6-6 | TGTGCCAGCAGCCAGGGGGGCGCTTGGGGCTACACCTTC | CASSQGGAWGYTF
- | TRBJ2-3 | - | TRBV12-3/TRBV12-4 | TGTGCCAGCTCGGTGGTGGCAGATACGCAGTATTTT | CASSVVADTQYF
- | TRBJ2-3 | - | TRBV10-3 | TGTGCCATCAGTGAGAGGGACACTAGCACAGATACGCAGTATTTT | CAISERDTSTDTQYF
TRBD2 | TRBJ2-1 | - | TRBV5-4 | TGTGCCAGCAGCTTCCGAAGCGGGATTGTAAATGAGCAGTTCTTC | CASSFRSGIVNEQFF
TRBD2 | TRBJ2-4 | - | TRBV4-1 | TGCGCCAGCAGCCAAGTAATCGAGCGGGAGGCCAAAAACATTCAGTACTTC | CASSQVIEREAKNIQYF
TRBD1 | TRBJ1-5 | - | TRBV19 | TGTGCCAGTAGTATCCCTAGACAGGGTTATAGCAATCAGCCCCAGCATTTT | CASSIPRQGYSNQPQHF
TRBD1 | TRBJ1-4 | - | TRBV27 | TGTGCCAGCATCGGGATCCTACAGGGGGAGGGGGAAAAACTGTTTTTT | CASIGILQGEGEKLFF
- | TRBJ1-2 | - | TRBV10-1 | TGCGCCAGCAGTAAGGCCAGGGACTATGGCTACACCTTC | CASSKARDYGYTF
TRBD2 | TRBJ2-1 | - | TRBV25-1 | TGTGCCAGCAGTCCGGGACTAGCGGGAGGTCGTGAGCAGTTCTTC | CASSPGLAGGREQFF
TRBD2 | TRBJ2-7 | - | TRBV11-2 | TGTGCCAGCAGCTTACTCTTGTCAGGGGCGGGAGGCGAGCAGTACTTC | CASSLLLSGAGGEQYF